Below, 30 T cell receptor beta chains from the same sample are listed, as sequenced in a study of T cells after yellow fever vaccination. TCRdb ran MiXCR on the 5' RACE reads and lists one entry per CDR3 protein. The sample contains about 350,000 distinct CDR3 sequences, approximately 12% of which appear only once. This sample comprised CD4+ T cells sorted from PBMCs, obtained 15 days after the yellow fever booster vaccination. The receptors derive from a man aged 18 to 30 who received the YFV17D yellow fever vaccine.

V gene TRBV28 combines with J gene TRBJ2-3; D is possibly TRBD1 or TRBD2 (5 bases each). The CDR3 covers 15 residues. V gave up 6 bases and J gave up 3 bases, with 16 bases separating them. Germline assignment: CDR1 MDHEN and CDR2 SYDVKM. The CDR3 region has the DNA TGTGCCAGCAGCGGGGCGGCTCAGGGAACAGATACGCAGTATTTT. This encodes CASSGAAQGTDTQYF.

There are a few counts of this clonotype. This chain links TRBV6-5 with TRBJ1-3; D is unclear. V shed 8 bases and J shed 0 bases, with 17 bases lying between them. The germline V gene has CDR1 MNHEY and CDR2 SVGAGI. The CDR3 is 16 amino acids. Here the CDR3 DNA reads TGTGCCAGCTCCCGACACCAACCGAGCTCTGGAAACACCATATATTTT. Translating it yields CASSRHQPSSGNTIYF.

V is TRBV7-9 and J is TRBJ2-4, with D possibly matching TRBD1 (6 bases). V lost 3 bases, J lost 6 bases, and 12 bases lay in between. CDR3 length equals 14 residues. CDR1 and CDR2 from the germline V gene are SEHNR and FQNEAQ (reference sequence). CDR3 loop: CASSFMSGANIQYF. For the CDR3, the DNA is TGTGCCAGCAGCTTTATGTCAGGGGCAAACATTCAGTACTTC.

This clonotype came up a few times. The CDR3 protein is CASSPPGINGYTF. The CDR3 DNA follows: TGCGCCAGCAGCCCGCCAGGTATTAATGGCTACACCTTC. The chain joins TRBV5-1 to TRBJ1-2; no clear D. The germline V and J ends were trimmed by 4 bases and 6 bases, with 13 bases remaining between them. Germline assignment: CDR1 SGHRS and CDR2 YFSETQ. CDR3 length: 13 amino acids.

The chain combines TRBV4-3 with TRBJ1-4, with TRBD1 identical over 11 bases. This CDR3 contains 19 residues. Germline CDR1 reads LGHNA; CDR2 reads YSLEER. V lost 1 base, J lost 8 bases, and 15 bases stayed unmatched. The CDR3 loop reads CASSQGAGTGGLLSEKLFF. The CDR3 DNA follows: TGCGCCAGCAGCCAAGGGGCCGGGACAGGGGGTCTATTATCGGAAAAACTGTTTTTT.

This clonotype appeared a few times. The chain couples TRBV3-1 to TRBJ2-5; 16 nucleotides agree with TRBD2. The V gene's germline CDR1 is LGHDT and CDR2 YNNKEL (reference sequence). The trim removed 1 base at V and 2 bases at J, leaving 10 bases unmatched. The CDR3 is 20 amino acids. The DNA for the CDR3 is TGTGCCAGCAGCCAAGCCCTGCCGGGACTAGCGGGGGGGCAGCAAGAGACCCAGTACTTC. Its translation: CASSQALPGLAGGQQETQYF.

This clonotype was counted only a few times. CDR3 nucleotides: TGTGCCAGCAGCTTAGACAGGGGGCTATATGGCTACACCTTC. Translation: CASSLDRGLYGYTF. V and J are TRBV7-2 and TRBJ1-2; 9 bases agree with TRBD1. The CDR3 spans 14 residues. Germline-derived CDR1 and CDR2 are SGHTA and FQGNSA. J gave up 5 bases and V 1 base, and 2 bases lay outside the gene matches.

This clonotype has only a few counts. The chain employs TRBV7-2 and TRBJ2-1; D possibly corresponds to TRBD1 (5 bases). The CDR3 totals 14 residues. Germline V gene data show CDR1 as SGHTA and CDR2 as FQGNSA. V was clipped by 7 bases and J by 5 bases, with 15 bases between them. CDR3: CASTRTTGDNEQFF. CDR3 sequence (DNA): TGTGCCAGCACCCGGACAACAGGCGACAATGAGCAGTTCTTC.

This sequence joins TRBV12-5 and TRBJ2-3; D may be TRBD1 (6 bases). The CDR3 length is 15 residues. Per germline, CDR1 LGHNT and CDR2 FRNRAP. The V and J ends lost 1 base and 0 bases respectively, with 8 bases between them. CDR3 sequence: CASGLGQASTDTQYF. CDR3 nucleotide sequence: TGTGCTAGTGGTTTGGGACAGGCCAGCACAGATACGCAGTATTTT.

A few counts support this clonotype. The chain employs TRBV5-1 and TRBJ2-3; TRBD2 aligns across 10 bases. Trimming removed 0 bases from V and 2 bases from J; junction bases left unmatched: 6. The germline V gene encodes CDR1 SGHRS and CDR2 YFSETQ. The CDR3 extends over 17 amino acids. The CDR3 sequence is CASSLALLAGLTDTQYF. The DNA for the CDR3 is TGCGCCAGCAGCTTGGCTTTACTAGCGGGGCTCACAGATACGCAGTATTTT.

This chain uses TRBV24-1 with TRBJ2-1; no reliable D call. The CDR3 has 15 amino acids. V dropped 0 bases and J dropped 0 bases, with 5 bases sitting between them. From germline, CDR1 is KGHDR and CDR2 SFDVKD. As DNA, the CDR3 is TGTGCCACCAGTGATTTGAGCAGCTCCTACAATGAGCAGTTCTTC. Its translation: CATSDLSSSYNEQFF.

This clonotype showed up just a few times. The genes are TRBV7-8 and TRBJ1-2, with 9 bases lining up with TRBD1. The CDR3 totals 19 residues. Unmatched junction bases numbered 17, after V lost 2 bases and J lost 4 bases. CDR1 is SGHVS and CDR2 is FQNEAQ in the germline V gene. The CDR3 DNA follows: TGTGCCAGCAGCTTAATCCATTGGATGGAGGACAGGGGTACCTATGGCTACACCTTC. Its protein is CASSLIHWMEDRGTYGYTF.

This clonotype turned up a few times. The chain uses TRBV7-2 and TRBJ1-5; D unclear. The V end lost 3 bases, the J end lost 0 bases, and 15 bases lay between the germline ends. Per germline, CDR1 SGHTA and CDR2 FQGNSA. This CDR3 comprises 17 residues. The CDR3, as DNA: TGTGCCAGCAGCTTTCAGGCCGCTCCCTATAGCAATCAGCCCCAGCATTTT. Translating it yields CASSFQAAPYSNQPQHF. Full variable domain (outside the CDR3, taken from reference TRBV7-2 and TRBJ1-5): GAGVSQSPSNKVTEKGKDVELRCDPISGHTALYWYRQSLGQGLEFLIYFQGNSAPDKSGLPSDRFSAERTGGSVSTLTIQRTQQEDSAVYLCASSFQAAPYSNQPQHFGDGTRLSIL.

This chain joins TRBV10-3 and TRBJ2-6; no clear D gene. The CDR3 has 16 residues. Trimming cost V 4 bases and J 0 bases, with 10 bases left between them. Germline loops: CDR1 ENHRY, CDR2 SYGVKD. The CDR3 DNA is TGTGCCATCAGTGGCCCTGCTGGCTCTGGGGCCAACGTCCTGACTTTC. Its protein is CAISGPAGSGANVLTF.

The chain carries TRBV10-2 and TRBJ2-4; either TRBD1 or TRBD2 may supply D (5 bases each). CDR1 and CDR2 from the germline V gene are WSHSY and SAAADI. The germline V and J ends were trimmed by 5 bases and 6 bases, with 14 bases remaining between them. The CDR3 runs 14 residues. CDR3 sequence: CASSHGRGSNIQYF. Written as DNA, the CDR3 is TGCGCCAGCAGTCACGGACGGGGCTCAAACATTCAGTACTTC.

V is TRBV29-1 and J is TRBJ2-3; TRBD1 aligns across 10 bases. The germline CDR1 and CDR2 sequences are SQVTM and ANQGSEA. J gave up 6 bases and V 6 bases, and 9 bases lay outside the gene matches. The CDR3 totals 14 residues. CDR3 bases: TGCAGCGTACAACGGGACAGGGGCTACGATACGCAGTATTTT. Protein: CSVQRDRGYDTQYF.

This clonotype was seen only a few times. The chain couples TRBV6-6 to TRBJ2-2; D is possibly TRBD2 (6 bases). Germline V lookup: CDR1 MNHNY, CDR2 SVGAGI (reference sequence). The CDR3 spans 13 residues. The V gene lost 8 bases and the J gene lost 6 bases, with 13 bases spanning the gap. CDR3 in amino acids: CASSRERAGELFF. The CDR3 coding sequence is TGTGCCAGCTCCCGGGAGAGGGCCGGGGAGCTGTTTTTT.

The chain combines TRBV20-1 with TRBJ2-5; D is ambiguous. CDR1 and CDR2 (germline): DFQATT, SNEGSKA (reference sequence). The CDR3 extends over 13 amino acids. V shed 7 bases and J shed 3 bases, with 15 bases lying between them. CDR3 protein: CSVAYRNKETQYF. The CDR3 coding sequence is TGCAGTGTTGCTTATCGGAACAAAGAGACCCAGTACTTC.

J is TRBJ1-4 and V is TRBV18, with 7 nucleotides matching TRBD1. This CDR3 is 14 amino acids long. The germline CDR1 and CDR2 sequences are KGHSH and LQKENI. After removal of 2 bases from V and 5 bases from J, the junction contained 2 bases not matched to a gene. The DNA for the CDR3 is TGTGCCAGCTCACCAACAGGGGTAAATGAAAAACTGTTTTTT. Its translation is CASSPTGVNEKLFF. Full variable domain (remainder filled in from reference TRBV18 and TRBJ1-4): NAGVMQNPRHLVRRRGQEARLRCSPMKGHSHVYWYRQLPEEGLKFMVYLQKENIIDESGMPKERFSAEFPKEGPSILRIQQVVRGDSAAYFCASSPTGVNEKLFFGSGTQLSVL.

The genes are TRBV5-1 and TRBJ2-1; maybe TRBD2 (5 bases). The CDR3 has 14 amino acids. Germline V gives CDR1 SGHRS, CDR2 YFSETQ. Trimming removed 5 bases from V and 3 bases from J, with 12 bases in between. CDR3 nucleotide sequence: TGCGCCAGCAGGCCCGAGGGCCGCTACAATGAGCAGTTCTTC. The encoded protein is CASRPEGRYNEQFF.

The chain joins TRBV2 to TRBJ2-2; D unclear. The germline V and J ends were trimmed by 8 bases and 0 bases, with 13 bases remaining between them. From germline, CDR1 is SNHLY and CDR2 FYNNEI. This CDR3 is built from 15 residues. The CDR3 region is CASLELGANTGELFF. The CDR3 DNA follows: TGTGCCAGCCTGGAGCTGGGTGCGAACACCGGGGAGCTGTTTTTT.

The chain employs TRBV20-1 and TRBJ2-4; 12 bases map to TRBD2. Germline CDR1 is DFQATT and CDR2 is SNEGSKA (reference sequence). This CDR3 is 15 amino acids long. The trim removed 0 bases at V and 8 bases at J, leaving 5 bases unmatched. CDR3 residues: CSARDTLAGGHIQYF. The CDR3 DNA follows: TGCAGTGCTAGAGATACCCTAGCGGGGGGGCACATTCAGTACTTC.

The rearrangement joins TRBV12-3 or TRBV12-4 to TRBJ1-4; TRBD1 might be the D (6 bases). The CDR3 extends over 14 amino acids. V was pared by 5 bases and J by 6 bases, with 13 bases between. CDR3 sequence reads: CASSVGGEDEKLFF. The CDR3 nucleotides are TGTGCCAGCAGTGTCGGGGGCGAAGATGAAAAACTGTTTTTT.

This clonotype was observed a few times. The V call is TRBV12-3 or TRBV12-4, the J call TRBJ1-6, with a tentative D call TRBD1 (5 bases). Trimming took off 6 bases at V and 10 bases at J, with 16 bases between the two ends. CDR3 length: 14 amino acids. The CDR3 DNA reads TGTGCCAGCAGCACCTACCGGGGGAAATCACCCCTCCACTTT. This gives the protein CASSTYRGKSPLHF.

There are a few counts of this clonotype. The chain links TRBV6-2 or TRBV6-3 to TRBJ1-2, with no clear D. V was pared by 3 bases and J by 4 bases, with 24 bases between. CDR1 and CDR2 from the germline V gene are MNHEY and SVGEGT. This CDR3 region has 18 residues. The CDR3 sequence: CASSYQAVDSKMRYGYTF. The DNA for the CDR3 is TGTGCCAGCAGTTATCAGGCGGTGGATTCAAAAATGCGCTATGGCTACACCTTC.

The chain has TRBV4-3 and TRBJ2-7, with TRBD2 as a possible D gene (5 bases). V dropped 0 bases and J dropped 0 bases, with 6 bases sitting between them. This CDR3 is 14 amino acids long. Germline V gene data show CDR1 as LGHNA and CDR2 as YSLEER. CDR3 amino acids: CASSQDRDSYEQYF. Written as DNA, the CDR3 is TGCGCCAGCAGCCAAGACCGGGACTCCTACGAGCAGTACTTC.

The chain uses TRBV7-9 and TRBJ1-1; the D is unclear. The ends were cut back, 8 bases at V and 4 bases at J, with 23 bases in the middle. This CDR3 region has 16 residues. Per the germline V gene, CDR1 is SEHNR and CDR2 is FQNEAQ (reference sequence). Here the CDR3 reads CASFLIIGGEATEAFF. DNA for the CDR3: TGTGCCAGCTTCTTAATCATCGGCGGGGAAGCCACTGAAGCTTTCTTT. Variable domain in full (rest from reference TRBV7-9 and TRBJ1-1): DTGVSQNPRHKITKRGQNVTFRCDPISEHNRLYWYRQTLGQGPEFLTYFQNEAQLEKSRLLSDRFSAERPKGSFSTLEIQRTEQGDSAMYLCASFLIIGGEATEAFFGQGTRLTVV.

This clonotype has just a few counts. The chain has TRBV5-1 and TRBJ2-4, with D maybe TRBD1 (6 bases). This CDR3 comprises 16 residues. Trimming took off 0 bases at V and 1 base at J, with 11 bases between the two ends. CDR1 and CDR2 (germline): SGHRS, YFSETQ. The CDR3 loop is CASSLDGQRAKNIQYF. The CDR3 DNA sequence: TGCGCCAGCAGCTTGGATGGACAGCGGGCCAAAAACATTCAGTACTTC.

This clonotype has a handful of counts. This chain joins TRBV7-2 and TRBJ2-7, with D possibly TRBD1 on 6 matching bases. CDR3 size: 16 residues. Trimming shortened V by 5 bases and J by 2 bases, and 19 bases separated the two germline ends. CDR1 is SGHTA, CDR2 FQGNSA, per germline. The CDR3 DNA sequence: TGTGCCAGCAGCCTCGTCTCCACAGGGATGACCTACGAGCAGTACTTC. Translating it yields CASSLVSTGMTYEQYF.

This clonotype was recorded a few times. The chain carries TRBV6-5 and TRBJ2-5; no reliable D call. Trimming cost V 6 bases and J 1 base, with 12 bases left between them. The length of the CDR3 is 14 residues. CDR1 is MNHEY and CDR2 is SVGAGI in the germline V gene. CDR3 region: CASRPDRTQETQYF. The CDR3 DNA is TGTGCCAGCAGGCCCGACCGAACCCAAGAGACCCAGTACTTC.